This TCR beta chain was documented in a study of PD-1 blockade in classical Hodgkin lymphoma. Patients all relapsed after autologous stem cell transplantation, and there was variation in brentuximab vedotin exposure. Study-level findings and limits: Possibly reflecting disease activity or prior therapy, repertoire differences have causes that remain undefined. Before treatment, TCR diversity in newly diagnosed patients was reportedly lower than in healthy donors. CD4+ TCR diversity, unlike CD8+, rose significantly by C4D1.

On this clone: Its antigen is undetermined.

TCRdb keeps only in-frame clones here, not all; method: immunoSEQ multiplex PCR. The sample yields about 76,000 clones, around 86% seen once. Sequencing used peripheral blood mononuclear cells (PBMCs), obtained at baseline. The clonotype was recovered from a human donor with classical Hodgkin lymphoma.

The chain's CDR3 is CASSLPPTGTDTEAFF. DNA for the CDR3: TGTGCCAGCAGCCTCCCGCCTACAGGGACGGACACTGAAGCTTTCTTT. The rearrangement links TRBV5-5 to TRBJ1-1; D may be TRBD1 (6 bases). The germline V and J ends were trimmed by 4 bases and 3 bases, with 19 bases remaining between them. Looked up from germline, CDR1 is SGHKS and CDR2 is YYEKEE (reference sequence). This CDR3 has 16 residues.